This TCR beta chain originates from a study of metastatic and nonmetastatic thyroid tumors. About the study: Repertoires were compared across blood and tumor or nodule tissue from malignant and benign thyroid patients.

CDR1 and CDR2 from the germline V gene are ENHRY and SYGVKD. The V gene lost 1 base and the J gene lost 9 bases, with 7 bases spanning the gap. This CDR3 region has 12 residues. As processed by the authors: The authors used CDR3 differences across clinicopathological groups to build a distant-metastasis classifier for papillary thyroid cancer. TCRdb re-clonotyped the PCR reads via MiXCR. The V and J calls come from TCRdb's annotation, not from the publication. Among more than 40,000 clones listed, about 15% were seen once. Study conclusions and caveats: The study reportedly found significantly higher TCR beta diversity in malignant thyroid tumors than benign nodules, in blood and tumor.

A note on this clone: Its target is not known.

Patients had received no treatment of any kind before thyroid surgery. V gene TRBV10-3 combines with J gene TRBJ2-1; D unclear. The sequence was obtained from a female donor with papillary thyroid cancer or a benign thyroid nodule (not recorded which). Some clones in this sample may be carry-over from other donors' samples. The sequenced sample was blood. The CDR3, as DNA: TGTGCCATCAGTGAGTTTGTAATTGAGCAGTTCTTC. Residues: CAISEFVIEQFF.